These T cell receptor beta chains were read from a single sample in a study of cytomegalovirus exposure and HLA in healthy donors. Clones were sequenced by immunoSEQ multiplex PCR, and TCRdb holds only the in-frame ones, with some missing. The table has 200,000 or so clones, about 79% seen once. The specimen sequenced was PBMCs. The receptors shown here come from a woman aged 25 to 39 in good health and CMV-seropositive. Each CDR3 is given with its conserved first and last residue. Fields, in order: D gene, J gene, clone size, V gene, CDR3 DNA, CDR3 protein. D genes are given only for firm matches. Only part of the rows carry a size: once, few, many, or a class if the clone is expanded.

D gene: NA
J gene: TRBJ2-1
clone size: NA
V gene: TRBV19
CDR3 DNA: TGTGCCAGTAGTATAGGGGGACTGAACAATGAGCAGTTCTTC
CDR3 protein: CASSIGGLNNEQFF

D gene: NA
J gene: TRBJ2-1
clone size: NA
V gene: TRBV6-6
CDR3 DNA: TGTGCCAGCAGTTACACGGCAGGGATTCTCAATGAGCAGTTCTTC
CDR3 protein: CASSYTAGILNEQFF

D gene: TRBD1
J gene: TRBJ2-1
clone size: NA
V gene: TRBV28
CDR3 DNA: TGTGCCAGCAGTGGGGACAGATACAATGAGCAGTTCTTC
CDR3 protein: CASSGDRYNEQFF

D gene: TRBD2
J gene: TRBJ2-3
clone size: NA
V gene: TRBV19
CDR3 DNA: TGTGCCAGTAGTATAAGGCTAGCGGGAGCCGATACGCAGTATTTT
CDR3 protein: CASSIRLAGADTQYF

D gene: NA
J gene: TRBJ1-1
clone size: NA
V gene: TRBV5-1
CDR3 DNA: TGCGCCAGCAGCTTGGTCGGGCGGGGCACTGAAGCTTTCTTT
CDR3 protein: CASSLVGRGTEAFF

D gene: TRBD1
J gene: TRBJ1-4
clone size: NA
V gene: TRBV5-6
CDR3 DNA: TGTGCCAGCAGCACGGGACAGGGGTTGGTTAATGAAAAACTGTTTTTT
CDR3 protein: CASSTGQGLVNEKLFF

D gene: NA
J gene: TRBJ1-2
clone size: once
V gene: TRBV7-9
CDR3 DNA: TGTGCCAGCAGCTTATCGGCAGGGAGGGTCTATGGCTACACCTTC
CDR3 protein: CASSLSAGRVYGYTF

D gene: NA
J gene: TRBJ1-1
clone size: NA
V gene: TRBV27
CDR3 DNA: TGTGCCAGCAGTTTACAAACCCCACCAGGAATGAACACTGAAGCTTTCTTT
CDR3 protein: CASSLQTPPGMNTEAFF

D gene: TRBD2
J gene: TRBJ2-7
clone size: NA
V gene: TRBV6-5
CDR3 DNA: TGTGCCAGCAGTTCCGTAGCGGGAGCGGCCTACGAGCAGTACTTC
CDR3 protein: CASSSVAGAAYEQYF

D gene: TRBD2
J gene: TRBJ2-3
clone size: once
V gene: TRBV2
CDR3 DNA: TGTGCCAGCAGGGCGGGGGTGACGAGCACAGATACGCAGTATTTT
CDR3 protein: CASRAGVTSTDTQYF

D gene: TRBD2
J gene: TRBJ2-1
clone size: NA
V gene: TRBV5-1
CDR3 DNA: TGCGCCAGCAGCCGAGCGGGAGGGGACAATGAGCAGTTCTTC
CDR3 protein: CASSRAGGDNEQFF

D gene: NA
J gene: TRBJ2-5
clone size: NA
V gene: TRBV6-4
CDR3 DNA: TGTGCCAGCAGTGACCCAGGTACCGAAGAGACCCAGTACTTC
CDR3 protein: CASSDPGTEETQYF

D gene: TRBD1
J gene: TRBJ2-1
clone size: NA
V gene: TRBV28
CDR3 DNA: TGTGCCAGCAGTCCGGGCGGTGTAAGGGGGCGGAATGAGCAGTTCTTC
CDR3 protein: CASSPGGVRGRNEQFF

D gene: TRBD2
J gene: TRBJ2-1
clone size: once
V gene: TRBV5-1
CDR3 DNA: TGCGCCAGCAGCTTGGAGGGCGGGAGTATGAATGAGCAGTTCTTC
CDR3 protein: CASSLEGGSMNEQFF

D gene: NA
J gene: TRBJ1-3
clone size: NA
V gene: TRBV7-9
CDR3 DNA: TGTGCCAGCAGCTTAGAACGGTTCTCTGGAAACACCATATATTTT
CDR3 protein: CASSLERFSGNTIYF

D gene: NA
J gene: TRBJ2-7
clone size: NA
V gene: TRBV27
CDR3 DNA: TGTGCCAGCAGCGTCAGGGGCAGGGACTACGAGCAGTACTTC
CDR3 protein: CASSVRGRDYEQYF

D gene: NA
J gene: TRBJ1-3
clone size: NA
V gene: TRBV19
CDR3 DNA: TGTGCCAGTAGTATCACAGCTGGAAACACCATATATTTT
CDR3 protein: CASSITAGNTIYF

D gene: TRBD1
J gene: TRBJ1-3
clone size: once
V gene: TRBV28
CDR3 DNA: TGTGCCAGCAGCAAAAACAGGGGGCTTAGAGGAAACACCATATATTTT
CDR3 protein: CASSKNRGLRGNTIYF

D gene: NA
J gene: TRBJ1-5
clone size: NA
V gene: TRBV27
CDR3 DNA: TGTGCCAGCAGTTTAGGGCAGAGGGATCAGCCCCAGCATTTT
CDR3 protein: CASSLGQRDQPQHF

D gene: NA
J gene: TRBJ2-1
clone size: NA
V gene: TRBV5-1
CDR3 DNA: TGCGCCAGCAGCTTGAGTCAGGGCCACAATGAGCAGTTCTTC
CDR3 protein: CASSLSQGHNEQFF

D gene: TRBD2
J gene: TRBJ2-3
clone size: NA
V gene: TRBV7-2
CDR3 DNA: TGTGCCAGCAGCTTAGCGCGCACTAGCGGGAGGTCCGGGGGCCGCACAGATACGCAGTATTTT
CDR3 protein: CASSLARTSGRSGGRTDTQYF

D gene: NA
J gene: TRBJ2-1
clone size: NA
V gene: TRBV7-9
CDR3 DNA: TGTGCCAGCAGCTTAGAGGCGGGAAGTGAGCAGTTCTTC
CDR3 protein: CASSLEAGSEQFF

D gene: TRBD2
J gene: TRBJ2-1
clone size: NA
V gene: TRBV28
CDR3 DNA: TGTGCCAGCAGTTTTCCAGCGGGAGGGCCTGTTCTATACAATGAGCAGTTCTTC
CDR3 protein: CASSFPAGGPVLYNEQFF

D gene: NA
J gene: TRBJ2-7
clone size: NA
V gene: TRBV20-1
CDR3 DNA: TGCAGTGCTAGGACCCCGGGGGAGCAGTACTTC
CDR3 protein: CSARTPGEQYF

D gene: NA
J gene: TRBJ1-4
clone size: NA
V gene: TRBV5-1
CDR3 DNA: TGCGCCAGCAGCTTGAGATCCGCCCCGGGTGAAAAACTGTTTTTT
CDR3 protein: CASSLRSAPGEKLFF

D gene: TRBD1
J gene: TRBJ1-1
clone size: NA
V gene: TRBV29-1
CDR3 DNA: TGCAGCGCCGGGACAGGTGCCAACACTGAAGCTTTCTTT
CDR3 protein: CSAGTGANTEAFF

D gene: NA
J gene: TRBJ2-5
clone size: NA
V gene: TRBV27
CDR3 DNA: TGTGCCAGCAGTCCGATCAGTAGCCGCGGAGGGACCCAGTACTTC
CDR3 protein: CASSPISSRGGTQYF

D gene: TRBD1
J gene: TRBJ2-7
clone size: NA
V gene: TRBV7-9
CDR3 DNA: TGTGCCAGCAGCCTCGGGACAGGGAGGTTCGAGCAGTACTTC
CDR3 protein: CASSLGTGRFEQYF

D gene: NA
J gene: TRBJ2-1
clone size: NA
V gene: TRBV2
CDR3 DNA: TGTGCCAGCAGTGAAGAGGGGGGGTACAATGAGCAGTTCTTC
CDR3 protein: CASSEEGGYNEQFF